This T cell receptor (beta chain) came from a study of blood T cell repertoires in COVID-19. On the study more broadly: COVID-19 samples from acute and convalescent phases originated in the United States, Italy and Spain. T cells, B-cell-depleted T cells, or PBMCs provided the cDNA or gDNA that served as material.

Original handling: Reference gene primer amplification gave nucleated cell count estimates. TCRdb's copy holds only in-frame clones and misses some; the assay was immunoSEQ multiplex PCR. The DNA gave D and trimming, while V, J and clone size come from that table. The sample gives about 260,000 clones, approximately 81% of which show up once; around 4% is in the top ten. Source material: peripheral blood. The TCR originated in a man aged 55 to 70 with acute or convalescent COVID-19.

CDR3 nucleotides: TGTGCCAGCAGCGGGGGACAGGGACAGAATGACTATGGCTACACCTTC. This translates into CASSGGQGQNDYGYTF. V gene TRBV5-4 combines with J gene TRBJ1-2, with 9 nucleotides matching TRBD1. V dropped 4 bases and J dropped 3; count of bases not matched to a gene: 10. The germline V gene has CDR1 SGHNT and CDR2 YYREEE (reference sequence). The CDR3 has 16 amino acids. The full variable domain, its missing parts supplied by reference TRBV5-4 and TRBJ1-2, is ETGVTQSPTHLIKTRGQQVTLRCSSQSGHNTVSWYQQALGQGPQFIFQYYREEENGRGNFPPRFSGLQFPNYSSELNVNALELDDSALYLCASSGGQGQNDYGYTFGSGTRLTVV.